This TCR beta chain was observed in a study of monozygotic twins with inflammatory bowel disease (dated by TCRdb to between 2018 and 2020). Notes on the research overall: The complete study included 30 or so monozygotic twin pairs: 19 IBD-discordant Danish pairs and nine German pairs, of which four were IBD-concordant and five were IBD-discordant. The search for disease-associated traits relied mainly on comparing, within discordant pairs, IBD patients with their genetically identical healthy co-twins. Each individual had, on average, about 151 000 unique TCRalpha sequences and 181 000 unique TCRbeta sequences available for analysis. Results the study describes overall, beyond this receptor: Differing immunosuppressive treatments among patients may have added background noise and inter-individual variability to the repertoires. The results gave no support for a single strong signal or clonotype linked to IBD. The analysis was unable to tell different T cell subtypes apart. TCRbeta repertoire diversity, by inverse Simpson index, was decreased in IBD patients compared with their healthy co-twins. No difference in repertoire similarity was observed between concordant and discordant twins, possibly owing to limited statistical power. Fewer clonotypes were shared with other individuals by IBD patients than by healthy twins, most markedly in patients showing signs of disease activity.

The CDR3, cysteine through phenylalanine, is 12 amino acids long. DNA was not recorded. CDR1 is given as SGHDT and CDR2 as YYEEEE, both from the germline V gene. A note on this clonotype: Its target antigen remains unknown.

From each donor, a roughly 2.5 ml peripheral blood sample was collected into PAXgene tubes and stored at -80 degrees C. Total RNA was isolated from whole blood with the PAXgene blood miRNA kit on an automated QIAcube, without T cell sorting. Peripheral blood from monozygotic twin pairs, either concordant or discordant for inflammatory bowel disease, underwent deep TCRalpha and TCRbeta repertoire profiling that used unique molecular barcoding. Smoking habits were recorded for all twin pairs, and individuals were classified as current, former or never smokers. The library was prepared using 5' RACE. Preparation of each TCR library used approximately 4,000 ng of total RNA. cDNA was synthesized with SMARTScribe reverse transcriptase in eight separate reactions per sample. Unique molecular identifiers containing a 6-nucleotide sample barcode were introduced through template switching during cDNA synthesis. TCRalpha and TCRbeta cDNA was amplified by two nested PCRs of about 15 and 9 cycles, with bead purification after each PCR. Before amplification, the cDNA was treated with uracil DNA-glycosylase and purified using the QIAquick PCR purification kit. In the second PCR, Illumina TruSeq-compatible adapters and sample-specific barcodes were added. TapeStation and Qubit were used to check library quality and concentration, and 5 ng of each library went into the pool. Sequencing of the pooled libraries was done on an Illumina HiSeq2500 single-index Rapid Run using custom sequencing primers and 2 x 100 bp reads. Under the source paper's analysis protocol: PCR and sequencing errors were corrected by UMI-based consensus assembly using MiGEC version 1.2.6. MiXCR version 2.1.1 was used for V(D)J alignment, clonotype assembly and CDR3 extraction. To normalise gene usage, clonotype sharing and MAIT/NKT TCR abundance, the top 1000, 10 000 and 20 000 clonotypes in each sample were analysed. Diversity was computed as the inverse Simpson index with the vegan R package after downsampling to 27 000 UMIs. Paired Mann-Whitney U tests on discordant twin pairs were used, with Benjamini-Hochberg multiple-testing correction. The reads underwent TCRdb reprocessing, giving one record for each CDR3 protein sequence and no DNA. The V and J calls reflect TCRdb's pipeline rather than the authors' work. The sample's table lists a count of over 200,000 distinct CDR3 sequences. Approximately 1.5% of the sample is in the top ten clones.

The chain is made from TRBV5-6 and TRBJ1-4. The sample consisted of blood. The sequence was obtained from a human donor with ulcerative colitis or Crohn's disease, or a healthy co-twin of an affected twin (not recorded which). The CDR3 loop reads CASSSVGEKLFF.